These 9 T cell receptor beta chains came from one sample sequenced in a study of T cells in women clearing cervical HPV infection. The assay was immunoSEQ multiplex PCR, and TCRdb's table has in-frame clones only and misses some. The sample holds around 30,000 clones. The sample was blood buffy coat. All receptors derive from a woman aged 18 to 75 with a cervical HPV16 infection that either progressed to CIN3+ or cleared (not recorded which).

Regarding this clone: The DNA ends 3 residues before the CDR3 does, and the rest of the CDR3 is filled in from the germline J gene. The J gene is TRBJ2-1, the V gene TRBV2; 9 bases fit TRBD2. This CDR3 has 14 residues. The V and J ends lost 7 bases and 8 bases, in that order; junction bases with no gene match: 9. Germline CDR1 reads SNHLY; CDR2 reads FYNNEI. The CDR3 bases that were read are TGTGCCAGCAACCCGGGTAGCGGGAGAGATGAG. This gives the protein CASNPGSGRDE. The whole CDR3 is CASNPGSGRDEQFF. The full variable domain, its missing parts supplied by reference TRBV2 and TRBJ2-1, is EPEVTQTPSHQVTQMGQEVILRCVPISNHLYFYWYRQILGQKVEFLVSFYNNEISEKSEIFDDQFSVERPDGSNFTLKIRSTKLEDSAMYFCASNPGSGRDEQFFGPGTRLTVL.

A remark on this clone: The CDR3 extends 3 residues past the end of the read, so its final part is completed from the germline J gene. The chain recombines TRBV20-1 with TRBJ1-6; D is possibly TRBD1 (5 bases). This CDR3 has 15 residues. Germline CDR1 reads DFQATT; CDR2 reads SNEGSKA (reference sequence). Trimming took 7 bases from V and 0 from J, leaving 13 bases between them. The CDR3 reads CSVHRISSYNSPLHF. CDR3 DNA (partial): TGCAGTGTTCACAGGATTAGCTCCTATAATTCACCC.

To note about this clone: The read comes to an end 3 residues before the CDR3 does, leaving the germline J gene to fill in the end. J is TRBJ2-2 and V is TRBV10-2, with 8 bases fitting TRBD2. The CDR3 contains 13 residues. V was clipped by 4 bases and J by 6 bases; unmatched bases: 1. The germline CDR1 and CDR2 sequences are WSHSY and SAAADI. The covered CDR3 bases are TGCGCCAGCAGTGCGGGGGGGGCCGGGGAG. Translating gives CASSAGGAGE. The complete CDR3 reads CASSAGGAGELFF.

Turning to this clone: From the germline J gene comes the end of the CDR3, since the read stops 3 residues before it. The chain is built from TRBV2 and TRBJ1-1; TRBD1 matches at 10 bases. In germline, CDR1 is SNHLY, CDR2 FYNNEI. Unmatched junction bases numbered 1, after V lost 6 bases and J lost 3 bases. The CDR3 runs 13 residues. The CDR3 here is CASRDRGDTEAFF. The sequenced CDR3 bases are TGTGCCAGCAGGGACAGGGGGGACACTGAA.

Details on this clone: The CDR3 extends 3 residues past the end of the read, so its final part is completed from the germline J gene. This chain connects TRBV19 to TRBJ2-3, with 12 bases identical to TRBD2. The trim removed 6 bases at V and 5 bases at J, leaving 3 bases unmatched. From germline, CDR1 is LNHDA and CDR2 SQIVND (reference sequence). CDR3 length: 14 amino acids. CDR3 residues: CASSLAGGGDTQYF. The CDR3 DNA, read in part, is TGTGCCAGTAGCCTAGCGGGGGGGGGAGATACG.

Details on this clone: Read coverage stops 3 residues before the CDR3 terminus; the germline J gene supplies the remainder. This chain joins TRBV20-1 and TRBJ2-3; 8 bases agree with TRBD2. J was trimmed by 4 bases and V by 5 bases; bases with no gene match: 14. The germline CDR1 and CDR2 sequences are DFQATT and SNEGSKA (reference sequence). The CDR3 extends over 16 amino acids. The DNA read from the CDR3 is TGCAGTGCTGAAACTATCCGGGGGGGCGTCTCAGATACG. Translating it yields CSAETIRGGVSDT. The CDR3 in full is CSAETIRGGVSDTQYF.

To note about this clone: Read coverage stops 3 residues before the CDR3 terminus; the germline J gene supplies the remainder. The chain employs TRBV2 and TRBJ1-5; 7 bases align to TRBD1. This CDR3 has 16 amino acids. Germline V gene lookup returns CDR1 SNHLY and CDR2 FYNNEI. Unmatched junction bases numbered 10, after V lost 5 bases and J lost 3 bases. The sequenced CDR3 bases are TGTGCCAGCAGTCTTCTCGGGACAGCAAACAATCAGCCC. Translating gives CASSLLGTANNQP. The complete CDR3 reads CASSLLGTANNQPQHF.

Note on this clone: The CDR3 extends 3 residues past the end of the read, so its final part is completed from the germline J gene. V and J are TRBV6-2 or TRBV6-3 and TRBJ1-2; a possible D gene is TRBD1 (5 bases). The CDR3 totals 12 residues. Germline V gives CDR1 MNHEY, CDR2 SVGEGT. The ends were cut back, 8 bases at V and 4 bases at J, with 11 bases in the middle. The DNA read from the CDR3 is TGTGCCAGCGGACACGGGGGCTATGGC. Translation: CASGHGGYG. The CDR3 as a whole reads CASGHGGYGYTF.

Incomplete CDR3 DNA: TGCGCCAGCAGCTTGGAACAGGGGGCCCAAGAGACC. Its protein is CASSLEQGAQET. The complete CDR3 reads CASSLEQGAQETQYF. The chain uses TRBV5-1 and TRBJ2-5; 9 bases are a match to TRBD1. The read ends 3 residues early relative to the CDR3; the germline J gene fills the gap. The CDR3 loop spans 15 amino acids. Trimming at V came to 0 bases and at J to 1 base, leaving 1 base not matched to a gene. From germline, CDR1 is SGHRS and CDR2 YFSETQ.